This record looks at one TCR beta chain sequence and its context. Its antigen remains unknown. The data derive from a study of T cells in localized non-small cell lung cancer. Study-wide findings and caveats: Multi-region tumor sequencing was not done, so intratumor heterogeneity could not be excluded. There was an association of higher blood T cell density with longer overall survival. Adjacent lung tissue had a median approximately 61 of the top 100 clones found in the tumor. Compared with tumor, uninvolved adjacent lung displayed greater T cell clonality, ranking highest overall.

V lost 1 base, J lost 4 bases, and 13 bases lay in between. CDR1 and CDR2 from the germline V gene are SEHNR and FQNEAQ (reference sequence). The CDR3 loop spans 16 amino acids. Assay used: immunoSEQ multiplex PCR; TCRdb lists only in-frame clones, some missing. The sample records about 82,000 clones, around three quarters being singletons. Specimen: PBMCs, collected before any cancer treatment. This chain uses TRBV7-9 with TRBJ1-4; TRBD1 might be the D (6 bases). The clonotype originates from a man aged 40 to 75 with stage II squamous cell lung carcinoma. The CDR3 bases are TGTGCCAGCAGCTTAGGGGGGGCGTCGCTTAATGAAAAACTGTTTTTT. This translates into CASSLGGASLNEKLFF.